Shown below are 14 T cell receptor beta chains from a single sample sequenced in a study of blood T cell repertoires in COVID-19. TCRdb's table, derived via immunoSEQ multiplex PCR, lists solely in-frame clones and lacks some. The sample shows about 210,000 clones, 82% of them seen only once. The sequenced sample was peripheral blood. These receptors came from a woman aged 40-49 years with acute or convalescent COVID-19.

This chain joins TRBV7-6 and TRBJ1-1; 7 bases line up with TRBD1. The CDR3 runs to 14 residues. Germline values: CDR1 SGHVS, CDR2 FNYEAQ. V lost 5 bases to trimming and J lost 6 bases; unmatched junction nucleotides: 9. This chain's CDR3 is CASSPDRVSAEAFF. CDR3 in DNA: TGTGCCAGCAGCCCAGACAGGGTTAGCGCTGAAGCTTTCTTT.

V and J are TRBV7-9 and TRBJ2-1; 12 nucleotides agree with TRBD2. The CDR3 consists of 16 residues. Germline V gene lookup returns CDR1 SEHNR and CDR2 FQNEAQ (reference sequence). J lost 6 bases, V lost 6 bases, and 9 bases had no gene match. The chain's CDR3 is CASRPPSGRDFNEQFF. As DNA, the CDR3 is TGTGCCAGCAGACCCCCTAGCGGGAGGGATTTCAATGAGCAGTTCTTC.

This clone was seen just once. The chain links TRBV2 to TRBJ2-7; tentatively, D is TRBD2 (6 bases). V was clipped by 3 bases and J by 2 bases, with 23 bases between them. Germline values: CDR1 SNHLY, CDR2 FYNNEI. CDR3 size: 18 residues. The CDR3, as DNA: TGTGCCAGCAGTGAGCGGGGACTTCGGACTTGGCCTACCTACGAGCAGTACTTC. Amino acids: CASSERGLRTWPTYEQYF.

This chain joins TRBV15 and TRBJ1-5; TRBD1 is a possible D gene (5 bases). The CDR3 sequence is 14 residues long. Germline CDR1 LNHNV, CDR2 YYDKDF (reference sequence). Trimming took off 4 bases at V and 5 bases at J, with 12 bases between the two ends. The CDR3: CATSIGREDQPQHF. DNA for the CDR3: TGTGCCACCAGCATTGGCAGGGAGGATCAGCCCCAGCATTTT.

This chain connects TRBV30 to TRBJ1-4; no definite D call. Germline V CDR1 and CDR2: GTSNPN, SVGIG (reference sequence). Trimming stripped 2 bases from V and 4 bases from J, with 14 bases between. The CDR3 is 15 residues long. Here the CDR3 reads CAWSLYVQSNEKLFF. The CDR3 DNA sequence: TGTGCCTGGAGTCTGTACGTACAGAGTAATGAAAAACTGTTTTTT.

The chain recombines TRBV6-5 with TRBJ2-3; D is perhaps TRBD1 (6 bases). The CDR3 is 12 residues long. Germline values: CDR1 MNHEY, CDR2 SVGAGI. Written as DNA, the CDR3 is TGTGCAGCAGGGGTAGCCCAAGATACGCAGTATTTT. It encodes CAAGVAQDTQYF.

The chain links TRBV4-1 to TRBJ2-3, with 7 bases that match TRBD2. The CDR3 loop spans 15 amino acids. Germline trimming cut 1 base from V and 2 bases from J; bases unmatched to any gene: 3. The V gene's germline CDR1 is MGHRA and CDR2 YSYEKL. For the CDR3, the DNA is TGCGCCAGCAGCCAAGGACTAGCTCTCACAGATACGCAGTATTTT. It codes for CASSQGLALTDTQYF.

This rearrangement joins TRBV5-5 to TRBJ2-3; 12 nucleotides line up with TRBD2. V shed 4 bases and J 2 bases; nucleotides not matched to a gene: 11. Germline V CDR1 and CDR2: SGHKS, YYEKEE (reference sequence). CDR3 length: 18 amino acids. The CDR3 loop is CASSRRLAGASLTDTQYF. CDR3 coding DNA: TGTGCCAGCAGCCGAAGACTAGCGGGGGCCTCTCTCACAGATACGCAGTATTTT.

As DNA, the CDR3 is TGTGCCAGCAGTTATTCAGGGGAAGATTCACCCCTCCACTTT. This gives the protein CASSYSGEDSPLHF. The genes are TRBV6-6 and TRBJ1-6, with a tentative D call TRBD1 (6 bases). The germline V gene has CDR1 MNHNY and CDR2 SVGAGI (reference sequence). This CDR3 comprises 14 residues. Trimming stripped 3 bases from V and 8 bases from J, with 11 bases between.

The DNA of the CDR3 is TGCGCCAGCAGCCTGGGCGGGGGGAACACCGGGGAGCTGTTTTTT. It encodes CASSLGGGNTGELFF. The gene calls are TRBV4-1 and TRBJ2-2; 7 nucleotides align to TRBD2. The CDR3 is 15 residues long. The V gene end was trimmed by 4 bases and the J gene end by 1 base; junction bases not matched to a gene: 3. Germline V CDR1 and CDR2: MGHRA, YSYEKL.

This chain uses TRBV7-7 with TRBJ2-1, with D possibly TRBD2 on 7 matching bases. CDR1 is SSHAT, CDR2 FNYEAQ, per germline (reference sequence). V was shortened by 5 bases and J by 9 bases, with 14 bases between the two germline ends. The CDR3 has 13 amino acids. The CDR3 sequence is CASSPGGPGEQFF. DNA for the CDR3: TGTGCCAGCAGCCCCGGGGGGCCGGGTGAGCAGTTCTTC.

V is TRBV19 and J is TRBJ1-5; D not certain. CDR1 is LNHDA, CDR2 SQIVND, per germline (reference sequence). The CDR3 loop spans 13 amino acids. The V and J ends lost 8 bases and 1 base respectively, with 9 bases between them. The CDR3 nucleotides read TGTGCCAGTTCCGACACGAGCAATCAGCCCCAGCATTTT. Its translation is CASSDTSNQPQHF. Supplemented by reference TRBV19 and TRBJ1-5, the full variable domain reads DGGITQSPKYLFRKEGQNVTLSCEQNLNHDAMYWYRQDPGQGLRLIYYSQIVNDFQKGDIAEGYSVSREKKESFPLTVTSAQKNPTAFYLCASSDTSNQPQHFGDGTRLSIL.

The V call is TRBV11-3, the J call TRBJ2-2, with 11 positions matching TRBD2. Germline V lookup: CDR1 SGHNT, CDR2 YENEEA. The V and J ends lost 3 bases and 7 bases, in that order; junction bases with no gene match: 1. The CDR3 is made up of 14 amino acids. This CDR3 reads CASSFGLAGGELFF. CDR3 nucleotide sequence: TGTGCCAGCAGCTTTGGACTAGCGGGCGGGGAGCTGTTTTTT. Complete variable domain (other parts from reference TRBV11-3 and TRBJ2-2): EAGVVQSPRYKIIEKKQPVAFWCNPISGHNTLYWYLQNLGQGPELLIRYENEEAVDDSQLPKDRFSAERLKGVDSTLKIQPAELGDSAVYLCASSFGLAGGELFFGEGSRLTVL.

The chain has TRBV3-1 (or the pseudogene TRBV3-2) and TRBJ2-1; 9 bases fit TRBD2. J was trimmed by 7 bases and V by 0 bases; bases with no gene match: 7. The germline CDR1 and CDR2 sequences are LGHDT and YNNKEL (reference sequence). The CDR3 covers 16 residues. DNA for the CDR3: TGTGCCAGCAGCCAAGATCTTAGCGGGGGTGTGAATGAGCAGTTCTTC. This translates into CASSQDLSGGVNEQFF.